This T cell receptor beta chain was identified in a study of shared clonotypes between healthy human individuals. As for the study in general: The study used three CD4 naive, three CD4 memory, two CD8 naive and one CD8 memory plate per donor.

Whole-study results and caveats: Sorted-subset sequencing was shown by rarefaction to be incomplete despite large depth.

Comments on this clone: Its target is not known.

This CDR3 has 13 residues. Deletions cut 5 bases from V and 7 bases from J, with 12 bases between. CDR1 and CDR2 from the germline V gene are SGHTA and FQGTGA. Method: immunoSEQ multiplex PCR; TCRdb's copy keeps in-frame clones and lacks some. The table has about 690,000 clones, less than 95% seen once. The material sequenced was memory CD8+ T cells from PBMCs. The sample's subset: CD45RO+ cells pooled with CCR7-negative TemRA cells. The chain employs TRBV7-3 and TRBJ1-5, with D perhaps TRBD1 (5 bases). The receptor was isolated from a man between 18 and 29 years old in good health. Some clones in this sample may be carry-over from other donors' samples. This chain's CDR3 is CASSPGGGQPQHF. CDR3 in DNA: TGTGCCAGCAGCCCTGGGGGGGGACAGCCCCAGCATTTT.